The 23 T cell receptor beta chains given below trace back to one sample, sequenced in a study of OX40 agonist ivuxolimab in advanced cancers. Profiling relied on immunoSEQ multiplex PCR, and the TCRdb table lists in-frame clones only, not all of them. The sample lists around 57,000 clones, 75% to 85% occurring once. The source was CD4+ or CD8+ T cells sorted from blood, collected in a trial of the OX40 agonist ivuxolimab. These receptors were obtained from an adult with an advanced solid tumor such as melanoma, head and neck, liver or kidney cancer.

This clone was seen only once. This chain connects TRBV2 to TRBJ2-7, with 8 bases fitting TRBD1. V lost 3 bases and J lost 6; bases outside the gene matches: 10. CDR3 length: 15 residues. Germline values: CDR1 SNHLY, CDR2 FYNNEI. Written as DNA, the CDR3 is TGTGCCAGCAGTGAGTTGGGGCAGGGGGCGAGCGAGCAGTACTTC. Translating gives CASSELGQGASEQYF.

The chain recombines TRBV11-3 with TRBJ2-1; D might be TRBD1 or TRBD2, each matching 5 bases. This CDR3 contains 11 residues. Germline values: CDR1 SGHNT, CDR2 YENEEA. Trimming shortened V by 5 bases and J by 6 bases, and 5 bases separated the two germline ends. The CDR3 DNA reads TGTGCCAGCAGCGGGGGCAATGAGCAGTTCTTC. Protein: CASSGGNEQFF. The full variable domain, rest sourced from reference TRBV11-3 and TRBJ2-1, is EAGVVQSPRYKIIEKKQPVAFWCNPISGHNTLYWYLQNLGQGPELLIRYENEEAVDDSQLPKDRFSAERLKGVDSTLKIQPAELGDSAVYLCASSGGNEQFFGPGTRLTVL.

The CDR3 DNA reads TGTGCCAGCAGCTTACCGGGGCCTAACGAGCAGTACTTC. Encoded protein: CASSLPGPNEQYF. This sequence joins TRBV7-9 and TRBJ2-7, with D perhaps assigned TRBD1 or TRBD2 (5 bases each). The CDR3 sequence is 13 residues long. Germline CDR1 reads SEHNR; CDR2 reads FQNEAQ (reference sequence). Trimming left V 2 bases short and J 5 bases short, with 10 bases between.

The chain joins TRBV9 to TRBJ2-2; TRBD1 is a possible D gene (5 bases). Deletions cut 6 bases from V and 0 bases from J, with 6 bases between. The CDR3 loop spans 13 amino acids. Germline CDR1 and CDR2: SGDLS and YYNGEE. The CDR3 region is CASNRPNTGELFF. CDR3 in DNA: TGTGCCAGCAACAGGCCGAACACCGGGGAGCTGTTTTTT. The full variable domain, with the rest looked up from reference TRBV9 and TRBJ2-2, is DSGVTQTPKHLITATGQRVTLRCSPRSGDLSVYWYQQSLDQGLQFLIQYYNGEERAKGNILERFSAQQFPDLHSELNLSSLELGDSALYFCASNRPNTGELFFGEGSRLTVL.

The chain combines TRBV5-1 with TRBJ1-4, with a tentative D call TRBD1 (5 bases). The germline V and J ends were trimmed by 0 bases and 2 bases, with 8 bases remaining between them. Per germline, CDR1 SGHRS and CDR2 YFSETQ. The CDR3 length is 15 residues. The CDR3 is CASSLGGKTNEKLFF. Here the CDR3 DNA reads TGCGCCAGCAGCTTGGGGGGGAAGACTAATGAAAAACTGTTTTTT.

The chain is built from TRBV11-3 and TRBJ1-2, with D unclear. The CDR3 consists of 17 residues. V was pared by 3 bases and J by 4 bases, with 21 bases between. CDR1 and CDR2 from the germline V gene are SGHNT and YENEEA. The CDR3 protein is CASSLFGARLDFYGYTF. The CDR3 nucleotides read TGTGCCAGCAGCTTGTTCGGCGCGAGACTGGACTTCTATGGCTACACCTTC.

The V and J genes are TRBV4-3 and TRBJ2-2, with D unclear. Germline loops: CDR1 LGHNA, CDR2 YSLEER. This CDR3 has 14 amino acids. The V end lost 0 bases, the J end lost 7 bases, and 9 bases lay between the germline ends. The CDR3 coding sequence is TGCGCCAGCAGCCAAGATTGGAGCCGCGGGGAGCTGTTTTTT. The encoded protein is CASSQDWSRGELFF.

V and J are TRBV6-1 and TRBJ1-2, with a possible D match to TRBD1 (5 bases). Per germline, CDR1 MNHNS and CDR2 SASEGT. Trimming cost V 6 bases and J 5 bases, with 16 bases left between them. This CDR3 has 14 residues. DNA of the CDR3: TGTGCCAGCAGCTTCGGGACGGAGATTTATGGCTACACCTTC. Translation gives CASSFGTEIYGYTF.

The gene calls are TRBV6-5 and TRBJ2-1; 8 positions match TRBD2. The V gene's germline CDR1 is MNHEY and CDR2 SVGAGI. After removal of 3 bases from V and 7 bases from J, the junction contained 8 bases not matched to a gene. There are 15 residues in the CDR3. CDR3 region: CASSYPGLEMNEQFF. The CDR3 DNA is TGTGCCAGCAGTTATCCGGGACTAGAGATGAATGAGCAGTTCTTC.

This chain links TRBV2 with TRBJ2-3; D is uncertain. The CDR3 sequence is 13 residues long. Per germline, CDR1 SNHLY and CDR2 FYNNEI. With 6 bases removed from V and 6 bases from J, the gap between germline ends came to 13 bases. Here the CDR3 DNA reads TGTGCCAGCAGCGTACTTAGAGAGGATACGCAGTATTTT. Amino acid sequence: CASSVLREDTQYF. Variable domain in full (rest from reference TRBV2 and TRBJ2-3): EPEVTQTPSHQVTQMGQEVILRCVPISNHLYFYWYRQILGQKVEFLVSFYNNEISEKSEIFDDQFSVERPDGSNFTLKIRSTKLEDSAMYFCASSVLREDTQYFGPGTRLTVL.

The J gene is TRBJ1-4, the V gene TRBV28, with TRBD1 matching over 7 bases. The CDR3 length is 13 residues. Germline CDR1 and CDR2: MDHEN and SYDVKM. With 6 bases clipped from V and 5 bases from J, the junction kept 3 bases outside the gene matches. This chain's CDR3 is CASRGQQNEKLFF. In DNA form, the CDR3 reads TGTGCCAGCAGGGGACAGCAAAATGAAAAACTGTTTTTT.

This sequence joins TRBV18 and TRBJ1-4; weak D call: TRBD1 (5 bases). Germline CDR1 reads KGHSH; CDR2 reads LQKENI. V lost 0 bases, J lost 8 bases, and 13 bases lay in between. CDR3 length: 15 amino acids. This CDR3 reads CASSPPGRGEEKLFF. The CDR3 nucleotides read TGTGCCAGCTCACCACCCGGCCGGGGGGAGGAAAAACTGTTTTTT.

This clone was observed a single time. V usage is TRBV5-4 and J usage is TRBJ2-1, with D maybe TRBD1 (7 bases). Deletions cut 0 bases from V and 5 bases from J, with 9 bases between. The length of the CDR3 is 14 residues. CDR1 is SGHNT, CDR2 YYREEE, per germline (reference sequence). In DNA, the CDR3 is TGTGCCAGCAGCTTGGCCAGGGGGGACAATGAGCAGTTCTTC. Amino acids: CASSLARGDNEQFF.

The chain joins TRBV6-5 to TRBJ1-1; perhaps TRBD1 as D (6 bases). Germline V CDR1 and CDR2: MNHEY, SVGAGI. The CDR3 is 15 amino acids. Trimming removed 2 bases from V and 6 bases from J, with 16 bases in between. CDR3 in amino acids: CASSYVVPGAPEAFF. The CDR3 region has the DNA TGTGCCAGCAGTTACGTTGTGCCGGGGGCACCTGAAGCTTTCTTT.

The V call is TRBV25-1, the J call TRBJ1-2; no clear D. The CDR3 loop spans 13 amino acids. V dropped 1 base and J dropped 4 bases, with 7 bases sitting between them. The germline V gene encodes CDR1 MGHDK and CDR2 SYGVNS. CDR3 loop: CASSELAGYGYTF. Here the CDR3 DNA reads TGTGCCAGCAGTGAATTGGCAGGCTATGGCTACACCTTC.

The chain joins TRBV6-1 to TRBJ1-2; TRBD1 matches at 7 bases. The CDR3 totals 13 residues. V lost 4 bases and J lost 7; bases outside the gene matches: 6. The germline gives CDR1 MNHNS, CDR2 SASEGT. The DNA for the CDR3 is TGTGCCAGCAGTGCCCGGACAGGTTCTGGCTACACCTTC. Its protein product is CASSARTGSGYTF.

The rearrangement joins TRBV5-4 to TRBJ2-2, with D perhaps TRBD1 (6 bases). The V end lost 0 bases, the J end lost 7 bases, and 13 bases lay between the germline ends. The CDR3 totals 15 residues. CDR1 and CDR2 (germline): SGHNT, YYREEE (reference sequence). CDR3 in DNA: TGTGCCAGCAGCTTGGCCGCAGGGGCCGGCGGGGAGCTGTTTTTT. Residues: CASSLAAGAGGELFF.

This chain uses TRBV5-1 with TRBJ2-5; D is perhaps TRBD1 (5 bases). Trimming left V 0 bases short and J 1 base short, with 10 bases between. Germline V CDR1 and CDR2: SGHRS, YFSETQ. The CDR3 length is 15 residues. CDR3 amino acids: CASSLGLRAQETQYF. The CDR3, as DNA: TGCGCCAGCAGCTTGGGCCTCAGGGCCCAAGAGACCCAGTACTTC. The full variable domain, with the rest looked up from reference TRBV5-1 and TRBJ2-5, is KAGVTQTPRYLIKTRGQQVTLSCSPISGHRSVSWYQQTPGQGLQFLFEYFSETQRNKGNFPGRFSGRQFSNSRSEMNVSTLELGDSALYLCASSLGLRAQETQYFGPGTRLLVL.

The gene calls are TRBV9 and TRBJ2-7; the D is unclear. V was cut by 3 bases and J by 6 bases, with 16 bases left in between. The CDR3 is 14 amino acids. The germline V gene encodes CDR1 SGDLS and CDR2 YYNGEE. Written as DNA, the CDR3 is TGTGCCAGCAGCGCCCTACCCTCTAAGGGCGAGCAGTACTTC. This translates into CASSALPSKGEQYF.

The chain employs TRBV19 and TRBJ1-3, with D hard to call. Trimming shortened V by 5 bases and J by 0 bases, and 17 bases separated the two germline ends. The CDR3 covers 17 residues. Germline V CDR1 and CDR2: LNHDA, SQIVND (reference sequence). In DNA, the CDR3 is TGTGCCAGTAGTGCTTACCTCATAACCCTCTCTGGAAACACCATATATTTT. It translates to CASSAYLITLSGNTIYF.

The V and J genes are TRBV6-1 and TRBJ2-2; no firm D call. The CDR3 extends over 13 amino acids. CDR1 MNHNS and CDR2 SASEGT come from the germline V gene. The V end lost 4 bases, the J end lost 5 bases, and 8 bases lay between the germline ends. The CDR3 region has the DNA TGTGCCAGCAGTGTGAGGTCAACCGGGGAGCTGTTTTTT. It codes for CASSVRSTGELFF.

This clone occurred a few times. V is TRBV7-9 and J is TRBJ1-2, with 7 nucleotides matching TRBD1. V lost 1 base and J lost 9; bases outside the gene matches: 14. The CDR3 consists of 16 residues. Germline loops: CDR1 SEHNR, CDR2 FQNEAQ (reference sequence). The chain's CDR3 is CASSLGDSELRGSYTF. Written as DNA, the CDR3 is TGTGCCAGCAGCTTAGGGGACAGCGAACTCCGCGGGAGCTACACCTTC.

The rearrangement joins TRBV6-1 to TRBJ1-1; TRBD1 aligns across 7 bases. Germline V gene sequence: CDR1 MNHNS, CDR2 SASEGT. Trimming took 6 bases from V and 3 from J; bases not matched to a gene: 4. The CDR3 is 13 residues long. Here the CDR3 reads CASRTTGDTEAFF. The CDR3 DNA reads as TGTGCCAGCAGAACCACAGGGGACACTGAAGCTTTCTTT.